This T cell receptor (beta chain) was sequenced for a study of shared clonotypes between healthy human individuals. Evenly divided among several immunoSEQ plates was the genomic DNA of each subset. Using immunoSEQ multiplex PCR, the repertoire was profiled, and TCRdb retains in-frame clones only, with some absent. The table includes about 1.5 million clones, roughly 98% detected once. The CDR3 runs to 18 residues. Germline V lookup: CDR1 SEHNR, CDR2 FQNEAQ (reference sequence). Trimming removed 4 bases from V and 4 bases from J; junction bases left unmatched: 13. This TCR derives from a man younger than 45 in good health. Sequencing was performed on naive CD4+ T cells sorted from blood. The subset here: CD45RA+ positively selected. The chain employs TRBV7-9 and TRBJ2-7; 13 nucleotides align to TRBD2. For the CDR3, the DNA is TGTGCCAGCAGCTCGACTGAAGGACTAGCGGGAGTGAAGTACGAGCAGTACTTC. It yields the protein CASSSTEGLAGVKYEQYF.